What follows describes a single T cell receptor (beta chain). The sample's time point: pre-treatment sample, taken before nivolumab and TIL therapy. The libraries were made with immunoSEQ v3. This table comes from immunoSEQ multiplex PCR, and its TCRdb copy is limited to in-frame clones, with some not included. The sample has 35,000 to 55,000 clones, around 80% seen once. The data were taken from a study of TIL therapy for anti-PD-1-resistant metastatic lung cancer. The V end was cut by 1 base, the J end by 4 bases, with 14 bases between. This CDR3 has 15 residues. In germline, CDR1 is LNHDA, CDR2 SQIVND (reference sequence).

V and J are TRBV19 and TRBJ2-7; D is possibly TRBD2 (7 bases). The TCR comes from a man in his sixties or seventies with non-small cell lung cancer. The sample here was blood, taken at baseline. CDR3 amino acids: CASSIAPRGAYEQYF. DNA of the CDR3: TGTGCCAGTAGTATAGCCCCTCGGGGGGCGTACGAGCAGTACTTC.